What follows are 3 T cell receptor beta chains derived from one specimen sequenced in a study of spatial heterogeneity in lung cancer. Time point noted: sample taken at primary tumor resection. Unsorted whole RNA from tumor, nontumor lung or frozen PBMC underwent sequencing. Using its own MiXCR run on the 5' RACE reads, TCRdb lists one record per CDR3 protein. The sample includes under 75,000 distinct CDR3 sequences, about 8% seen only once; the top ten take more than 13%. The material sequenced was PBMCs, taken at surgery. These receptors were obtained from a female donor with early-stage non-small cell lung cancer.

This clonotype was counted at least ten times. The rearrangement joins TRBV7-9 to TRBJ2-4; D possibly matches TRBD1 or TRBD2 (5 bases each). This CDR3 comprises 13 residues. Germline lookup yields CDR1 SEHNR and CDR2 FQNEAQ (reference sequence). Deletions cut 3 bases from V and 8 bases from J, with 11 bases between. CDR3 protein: CASSFRDRDIQYF. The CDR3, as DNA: TGTGCCAGCAGCTTCCGGGACCGGGACATTCAGTACTTC.

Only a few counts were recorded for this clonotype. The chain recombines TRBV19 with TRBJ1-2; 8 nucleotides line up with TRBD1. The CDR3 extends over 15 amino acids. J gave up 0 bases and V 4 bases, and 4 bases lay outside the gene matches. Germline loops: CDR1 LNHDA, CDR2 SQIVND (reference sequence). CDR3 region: CASSTGTGSNYGYTF. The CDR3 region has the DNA TGTGCCAGTAGTACTGGGACAGGCTCTAACTATGGCTACACCTTC.

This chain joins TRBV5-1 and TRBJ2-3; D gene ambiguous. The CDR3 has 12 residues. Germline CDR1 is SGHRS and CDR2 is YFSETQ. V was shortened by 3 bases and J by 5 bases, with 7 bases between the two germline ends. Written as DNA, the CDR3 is TGCGCCAGCAGCTCGGACGGAGATACGCAGTATTTT. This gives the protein CASSSDGDTQYF. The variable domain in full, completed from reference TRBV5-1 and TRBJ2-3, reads KAGVTQTPRYLIKTRGQQVTLSCSPISGHRSVSWYQQTPGQGLQFLFEYFSETQRNKGNFPGRFSGRQFSNSRSEMNVSTLELGDSALYLCASSSDGDTQYFGPGTRLTVL.